This T cell receptor (beta chain) appears in the sequencing data of a study of blood T cell repertoires in COVID-19. A few counts support this clone. Clones were sequenced by immunoSEQ multiplex PCR, and TCRdb holds only the in-frame ones, with some missing. The sample has more than 85,000 clones, about 80% seen once. CDR1 and CDR2 (germline): SGHNT, YENEEA. This CDR3 is 15 amino acids long. The V end lost 3 bases, the J end lost 4 bases, and 12 bases lay between the germline ends. The chain links TRBV11-3 to TRBJ2-2; no clear D gene. The sequencing input was peripheral blood. The receptor was derived from a man in his sixties with acute or convalescent COVID-19. CDR3 region: CASSFEIGVTGELFF. The CDR3 nucleotides are TGTGCCAGCAGCTTCGAAATAGGAGTCACCGGGGAGCTGTTTTTT.